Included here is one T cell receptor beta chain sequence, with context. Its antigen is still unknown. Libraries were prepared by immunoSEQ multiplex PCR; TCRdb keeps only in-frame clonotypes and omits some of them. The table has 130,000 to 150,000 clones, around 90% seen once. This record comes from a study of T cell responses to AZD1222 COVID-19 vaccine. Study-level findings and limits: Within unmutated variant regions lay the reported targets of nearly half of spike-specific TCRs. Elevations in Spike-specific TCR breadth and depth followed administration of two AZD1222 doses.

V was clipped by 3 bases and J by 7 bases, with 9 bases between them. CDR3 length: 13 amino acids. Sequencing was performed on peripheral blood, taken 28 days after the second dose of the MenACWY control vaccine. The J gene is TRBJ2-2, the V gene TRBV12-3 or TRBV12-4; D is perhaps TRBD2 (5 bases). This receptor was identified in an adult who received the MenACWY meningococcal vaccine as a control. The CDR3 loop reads CASSFVAGGELFF. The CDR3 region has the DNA TGTGCCAGCAGTTTCGTCGCGGGCGGGGAGCTGTTTTTT.